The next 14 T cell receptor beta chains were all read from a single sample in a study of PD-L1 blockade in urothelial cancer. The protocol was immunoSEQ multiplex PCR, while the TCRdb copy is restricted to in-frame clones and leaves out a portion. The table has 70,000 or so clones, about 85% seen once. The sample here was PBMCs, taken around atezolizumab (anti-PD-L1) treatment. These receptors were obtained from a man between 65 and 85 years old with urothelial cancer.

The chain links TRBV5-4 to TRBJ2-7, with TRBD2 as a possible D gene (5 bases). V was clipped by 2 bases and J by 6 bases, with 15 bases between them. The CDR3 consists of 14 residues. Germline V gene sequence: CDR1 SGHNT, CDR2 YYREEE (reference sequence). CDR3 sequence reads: CASSFMGANGEQYF. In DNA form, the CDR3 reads TGTGCCAGCAGCTTTATGGGAGCCAACGGCGAGCAGTACTTC.

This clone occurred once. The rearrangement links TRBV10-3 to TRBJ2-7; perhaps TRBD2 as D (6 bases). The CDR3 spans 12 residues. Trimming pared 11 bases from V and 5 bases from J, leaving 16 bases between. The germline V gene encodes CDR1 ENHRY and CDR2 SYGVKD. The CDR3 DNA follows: TGTGCCCGGGGGAGGACATCCCACGAGCAGTACTTC. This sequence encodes CARGRTSHEQYF.

This chain's CDR3 is CASSMRLAGGVPGELFF. DNA for the CDR3: TGTGCCAGTAGTATGCGGCTAGCGGGAGGGGTCCCCGGGGAGCTGTTTTTT. The V and J genes are TRBV19 and TRBJ2-2; 12 bases align to TRBD2. The CDR3 has 17 amino acids. The V gene's germline CDR1 is LNHDA and CDR2 SQIVND (reference sequence). V shed 3 bases and J 6 bases; nucleotides not matched to a gene: 8.

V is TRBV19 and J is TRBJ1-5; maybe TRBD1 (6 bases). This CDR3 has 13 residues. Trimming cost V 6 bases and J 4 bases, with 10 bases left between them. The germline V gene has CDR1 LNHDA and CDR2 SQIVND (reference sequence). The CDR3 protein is CASRTGPNQPQHF. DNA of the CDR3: TGTGCCAGTAGGACAGGTCCGAATCAGCCCCAGCATTTT.

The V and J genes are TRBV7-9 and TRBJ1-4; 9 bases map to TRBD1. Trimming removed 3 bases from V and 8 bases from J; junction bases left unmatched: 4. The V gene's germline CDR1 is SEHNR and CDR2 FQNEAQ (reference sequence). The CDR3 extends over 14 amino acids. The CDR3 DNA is TGTGCCAGCAGCTTCGGGACAGGGATCGAAAAACTGTTTTTT. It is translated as CASSFGTGIEKLFF.

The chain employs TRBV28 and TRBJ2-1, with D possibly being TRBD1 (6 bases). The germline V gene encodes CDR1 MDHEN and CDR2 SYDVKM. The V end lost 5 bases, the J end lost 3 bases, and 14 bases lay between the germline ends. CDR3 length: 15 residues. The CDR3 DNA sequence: TGTGCCAGCAGTCCCGGGACAAGTCTCTACAATGAGCAGTTCTTC. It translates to CASSPGTSLYNEQFF. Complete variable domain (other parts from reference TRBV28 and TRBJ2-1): DVKVTQSSRYLVKRTGEKVFLECVQDMDHENMFWYRQDPGLGLRLIYFSYDVKMKEKGDIPEGYSVSREKKERFSLILESASTNQTSMYLCASSPGTSLYNEQFFGPGTRLTVL.

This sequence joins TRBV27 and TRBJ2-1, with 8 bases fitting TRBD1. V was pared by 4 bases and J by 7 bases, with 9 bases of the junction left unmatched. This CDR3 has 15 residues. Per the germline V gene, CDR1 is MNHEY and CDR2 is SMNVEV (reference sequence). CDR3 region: CASSSYGQGWNEQFF. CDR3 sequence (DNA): TGTGCCAGCAGTTCCTACGGACAGGGCTGGAATGAGCAGTTCTTC.

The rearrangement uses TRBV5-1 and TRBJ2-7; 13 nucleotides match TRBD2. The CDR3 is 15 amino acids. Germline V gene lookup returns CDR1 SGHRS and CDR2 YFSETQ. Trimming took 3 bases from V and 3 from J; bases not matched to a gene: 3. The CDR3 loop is CASSSGLAGVYEQYF. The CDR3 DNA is TGCGCCAGCAGCTCAGGACTAGCGGGAGTCTACGAGCAGTACTTC.

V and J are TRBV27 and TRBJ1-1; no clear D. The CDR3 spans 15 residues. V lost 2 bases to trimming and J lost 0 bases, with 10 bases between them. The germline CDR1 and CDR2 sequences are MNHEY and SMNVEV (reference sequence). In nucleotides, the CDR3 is TGTGCCAGCAGTTTAGAAACGCCTATGAACACTGAAGCTTTCTTT. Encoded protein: CASSLETPMNTEAFF.

The CDR3 loop is CASSSNTGTSFSEQYF. The CDR3 coding sequence is TGCGCCAGCAGCTCGAATACCGGGACTAGTTTTTCCGAGCAGTACTTC. The chain employs TRBV5-1 and TRBJ2-7; 8 bases line up with TRBD2. Germline V CDR1 and CDR2: SGHRS, YFSETQ. The CDR3 consists of 16 residues. Trimming took 3 bases from V and 6 from J; bases not matched to a gene: 14.

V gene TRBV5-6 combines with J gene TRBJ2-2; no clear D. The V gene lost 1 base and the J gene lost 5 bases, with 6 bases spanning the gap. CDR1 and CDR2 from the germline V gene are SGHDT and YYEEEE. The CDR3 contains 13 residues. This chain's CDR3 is CASSLRVTGELFF. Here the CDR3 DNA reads TGTGCCAGCAGCTTGAGAGTAACCGGGGAGCTGTTTTTT.

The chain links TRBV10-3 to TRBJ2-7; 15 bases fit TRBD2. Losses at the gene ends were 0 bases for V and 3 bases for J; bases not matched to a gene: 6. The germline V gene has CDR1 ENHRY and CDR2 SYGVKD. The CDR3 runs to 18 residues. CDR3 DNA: TGTGCCATCAGTGAGTCAGGGACTAGCGGGAGGTTTAACTACGAGCAGTACTTC. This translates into CAISESGTSGRFNYEQYF.

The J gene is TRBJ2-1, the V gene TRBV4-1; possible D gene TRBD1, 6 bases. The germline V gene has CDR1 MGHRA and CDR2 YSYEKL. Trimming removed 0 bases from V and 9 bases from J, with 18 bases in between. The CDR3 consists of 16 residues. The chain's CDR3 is CASSQDPGAQAGEQFF. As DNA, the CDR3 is TGCGCCAGCAGCCAAGATCCAGGGGCCCAGGCGGGTGAGCAGTTCTTC.

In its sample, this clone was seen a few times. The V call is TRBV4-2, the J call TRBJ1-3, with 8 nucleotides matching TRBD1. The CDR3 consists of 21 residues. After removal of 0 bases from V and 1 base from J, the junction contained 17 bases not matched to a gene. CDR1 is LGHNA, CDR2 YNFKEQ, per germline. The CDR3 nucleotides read TGTGCCAGCAGCCAAGAAGTCGGGGGCAGGGGGCGCATTATATCTGGAAACACCATATATTTT. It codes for CASSQEVGGRGRIISGNTIYF.